The 16 T cell receptor beta chains below were found in one sample sequenced in a study of cytomegalovirus exposure and HLA in healthy donors. Clones were read by immunoSEQ multiplex PCR, and TCRdb kept only the in-frame ones, dropping some. The repertoire holds 150,000 to 200,000 clones, with 70% to 90% as singletons. Sequenced material: PBMCs. These receptors all stem from a woman between 18 and 29 years old in good health and CMV-seronegative.

The chain links TRBV5-6 to TRBJ2-5; no definite D call. The V and J ends lost 3 bases and 1 base respectively, with 7 bases between them. The length of the CDR3 is 13 residues. Germline values: CDR1 SGHDT, CDR2 YYEEEE. CDR3 bases: TGTGCCAGCAGCTCAGACACCCAAGAGACCCAGTACTTC. Amino acid sequence: CASSSDTQETQYF.

CDR3: CASSHLSGDANYGYTF. In nucleotides, the CDR3 is TGTGCCAGCAGCCATCTCTCAGGGGACGCTAACTATGGCTACACCTTC. This sequence joins TRBV7-9 and TRBJ1-2, with TRBD1 as a possible D gene (6 bases). The length of the CDR3 is 16 residues. Germline V gene data show CDR1 as SEHNR and CDR2 as FQNEAQ (reference sequence). Between the trimmed V and J ends, which lost 5 bases and 0 bases, there was a span of 16 bases.

This chain links TRBV4-2 with TRBJ1-2; no reliable D call. The germline V gene has CDR1 LGHNA and CDR2 YNFKEQ. The germline V and J ends were trimmed by 3 bases and 7 bases, with 6 bases remaining between them. CDR3 length: 11 amino acids. The DNA for the CDR3 is TGTGCCAGCAGCCATTCCCTTGGCTACACCTTC. This gives the protein CASSHSLGYTF.

Concerning this clone itself: The DNA is left out, because the CDR3 cannot be placed on it with certainty; the CDR3 is given as TCRdb lists it. The CDR3 loop is CASSQVPLALRAGELFF. The V gene is TRBV4-1, the J gene TRBJ2-2; whether TRBD2, the table's D call, matches the DNA was not checked. The CDR3 has 17 amino acids, counting both end residues. The germline CDR1 and CDR2 sequences are MGHRA and YSYEKL.

This clone was counted once. CDR3 DNA: TGCAGCGTCCTGAACCAGGAGGGAGGTCATGGCTACACCTTC. Protein: CSVLNQEGGHGYTF. V is TRBV29-1 and J is TRBJ1-2; D gene ambiguous. The germline CDR1 and CDR2 sequences are SQVTM and ANQGSEA. V was trimmed by 6 bases and J by 6 bases, leaving 20 bases between them. The CDR3 runs 14 residues.

This chain connects TRBV19 to TRBJ1-2; D unclear. Looked up from germline, CDR1 is LNHDA and CDR2 is SQIVND (reference sequence). The CDR3 sequence is 14 residues long. V shed 1 base and J shed 14 bases, with 20 bases lying between them. CDR3 sequence (DNA): TGTGCCAGTAGTATAGTTGGTCGAGGCCTCGAAGCTACCTTC. Its protein is CASSIVGRGLEATF.

This clone was counted a single time. The V and J genes are TRBV7-8 and TRBJ1-2, with D uncertain. V was shortened by 6 bases and J by 7 bases, with 15 bases between the two germline ends. The CDR3 totals 13 residues. Germline values: CDR1 SGHVS, CDR2 FQNEAQ. Written as DNA, the CDR3 is TGTGCCAGCAGTACCCCGCGGGCGCGTGGCTACACCTTC. Its protein is CASSTPRARGYTF.

The chain is built from TRBV10-3 and TRBJ2-7, with D perhaps TRBD2 (5 bases). This CDR3 is built from 14 residues. V was cut by 2 bases and J by 5 bases, with 13 bases left in between. Germline lookup yields CDR1 ENHRY and CDR2 SYGVKD. Written as DNA, the CDR3 is TGTGCCATCAGTGAGGGTACTAGGATTCACGAGCAGTACTTC. Residues: CAISEGTRIHEQYF.

The rearrangement joins TRBV27 to TRBJ2-1, with TRBD2 matching 9 bases. With V trimmed by 3 bases and J by 8 bases, 8 bases remained unmatched. The CDR3 runs to 15 residues. Per the germline V gene, CDR1 is MNHEY and CDR2 is SMNVEV (reference sequence). The CDR3 is CASSLGGLAGDEQFF. CDR3 nucleotide sequence: TGTGCCAGCAGTTTGGGGGGACTAGCTGGCGATGAGCAGTTCTTC.

V and J are TRBV14 and TRBJ2-7; 8 nucleotides align to TRBD1. The V gene's germline CDR1 is SGHDN and CDR2 FVKESK. The ends lost 5 bases at V and 0 bases at J; junction bases unmatched: 18. The CDR3 spans 19 residues. The CDR3 reads CASSSLRRTGSLSSYEQYF. In DNA form, the CDR3 reads TGTGCCAGCAGCTCCCTCCGGCGGACAGGGTCGTTAAGCTCCTACGAGCAGTACTTC.

The gene calls are TRBV7-9 and TRBJ1-2, with TRBD1 matching 7 bases. CDR3 size: 13 residues. Germline V gene sequence: CDR1 SEHNR, CDR2 FQNEAQ (reference sequence). V lost 5 bases to trimming and J lost 7 bases; unmatched junction nucleotides: 7. The CDR3 protein is CASSAGGGGGYTF. The CDR3, as DNA: TGTGCCAGCAGCGCCGGAGGGGGCGGTGGCTACACCTTC.

This clone was seen a handful of times. The rearrangement links TRBV20-1 to TRBJ1-2; TRBD1 might be the D (5 bases). CDR3 length: 11 amino acids. V dropped 6 bases and J dropped 13 bases, with 18 bases sitting between them. CDR1 is DFQATT and CDR2 is SNEGSKA in the germline V gene (reference sequence). Here the CDR3 DNA reads TGCAGTGCGGAGGGGCCCCAGGGTGGCACCTTC. Translated, it gives CSAEGPQGGTF.

The chain joins TRBV5-1 to TRBJ1-1; D is possibly TRBD1 (6 bases). CDR3 length: 14 residues. Trimming removed 0 bases at V and 5 bases at J, with 11 bases between. The germline CDR1 and CDR2 sequences are SGHRS and YFSETQ. As DNA, the CDR3 is TGCGCCAGCAGCTTGGTACAGGGTCGAACTGAAGCTTTCTTT. Its protein product is CASSLVQGRTEAFF.

This clone has just one count. The junction departs from the called germline gene at one end, perhaps through a read error. The chain links TRBV11-2 to TRBJ2-3; 10 nucleotides match TRBD1. The V gene's germline CDR1 is SGHAT and CDR2 FQNNGV. The CDR3 has 16 amino acids. In DNA, the CDR3 is TGTGCCAGCTGCTTAGGGGTGACAGGGGGCGCGAATACGCAGTATTTT. This translates into CASCLGVTGGANTQYF.

The chain employs TRBV13 and TRBJ2-7, with D possibly being TRBD1 (6 bases). This CDR3 is 15 amino acids long. Germline assignment: CDR1 PRHDT and CDR2 FYEKMQ (reference sequence). The V gene lost 4 bases and the J gene lost 5 bases, with 18 bases spanning the gap. The CDR3 sequence is CASSSPTRGIHEQYF. CDR3 nucleotide sequence: TGTGCCAGCAGCTCCCCCACCAGGGGCATCCACGAGCAGTACTTC.

The CDR3 DNA follows: TGTGCCAGCAGCAAACTAGCGGCCTACAATGAGCAGTTCTTC. The encoded protein is CASSKLAAYNEQFF. V gene TRBV11-3 combines with J gene TRBJ2-1, with 8 positions matching TRBD2. Unmatched junction bases numbered 2, after V lost 5 bases and J lost 2 bases. Germline assignment: CDR1 SGHNT and CDR2 YENEEA. The CDR3 spans 14 residues. The full variable domain, rest sourced from reference TRBV11-3 and TRBJ2-1, is EAGVVQSPRYKIIEKKQPVAFWCNPISGHNTLYWYLQNLGQGPELLIRYENEEAVDDSQLPKDRFSAERLKGVDSTLKIQPAELGDSAVYLCASSKLAAYNEQFFGPGTRLTVL.